This T cell receptor beta chain emerged from a study of blood T cell repertoires in COVID-19. Study as a whole: The study drew acute and convalescent COVID-19 samples from the United States, Italy and Spain. In each case, the material was cDNA or gDNA derived from T cells, B-cell-depleted T cells, or PBMCs.

Per the study methods: Reference gene primer amplification in the assay estimated nucleated cell counts. Repertoires were generated with immunoSEQ multiplex PCR, while TCRdb's copy carries only in-frame clones and drops some. D and trimming come from the DNA, and the V and J calls and clone size come from that table. The top ten hold 3.2% of the sample, which has roughly 64,000 clones, more than 75% seen once. The clonotype originates from a man in his fifties with active COVID-19. Specimen: peripheral blood.

This CDR3 reads CASSEAPARVNTIYF. In DNA, the CDR3 is TGTGCCAGCAGTGAAGCGCCGGCGAGGGTAAACACCATATATTTT. This sequence joins TRBV6-1 and TRBJ1-3; D is undetermined. With 0 bases removed from V and 6 bases from J, the gap between germline ends came to 12 bases. The CDR3 has 15 amino acids. CDR1 is MNHNS and CDR2 is SASEGT in the germline V gene.